The clone carrying this TCR beta chain was picked up many times. Its matching antigen is unknown. The CDR3 is 15 amino acids. The V end was cut by 0 bases, the J end by 3 bases, with 8 bases between. The germline V gene encodes CDR1 MNHNS and CDR2 SASEGT. Patients counted as stable if ophthalmopathy did not develop within 18 months. Patients aged 18 to 65 had newly diagnosed hyperthyroidism lasting under 2 months. This entry comes from a study of T cells in Graves' hyperthyroidism and ophthalmopathy. General study findings and limits: Blood also contained most expanded thyroid clonotypes above 0.001. The model predicted ophthalmopathy a median around 6 months before onset.

RNA transcripts gave rise to amplified TCR beta CDR3 regions. In the first-round RT-PCR of the TCR CDR3, the HTBI primer set was used. TCRdb processed the multiplex PCR reads anew with MiXCR; each CDR3 protein has one entry. The sample records hundreds of thousands of distinct CDR3 sequences, 35% to 45% being singletons. Sequencing input: blood. This chain joins TRBV6-1 and TRBJ1-4, with D possibly matching TRBD1 (5 bases). This TCR derives from a man between 18 and 29 years old with Graves' hyperthyroidism. As DNA, the CDR3 is TGTGCCAGCAGTGAAGCTGGGACGGCTAATGAAAAACTGTTTTTT. Its translation: CASSEAGTANEKLFF.